A selection of T cell receptor beta chains follows, all from one sample in a study of cytomegalovirus exposure and HLA in healthy donors. TCRdb's copy holds only in-frame clones and misses some; the assay was immunoSEQ multiplex PCR. Of roughly 120,000 clones in the sample, around 85% were seen once. The sequenced sample was PBMCs. These receptors were obtained from a man aged 18 to 29 in good health and CMV-seropositive. Each CDR3 is given with its conserved first and last residue. Each record gives: CDR3 length, clone size, D gene, V gene, J gene, CDR3 protein, CDR3 DNA. The D gene is left open where the match is weak. The size field is filled for only some rows; it gives once, few, many or a size class.

>15|.|.|TRBV15|TRBJ1-2
CATSRDLPGIYGYTF
TGTGCCACCAGCAGAGATCTCCCAGGGATCTATGGCTACACCTTC
>14|.|.|TRBV6-5|TRBJ1-1
CASSYTGLGTEAFF
TGTGCCAGCAGTTACACAGGGTTGGGCACTGAAGCTTTCTTT
>17|.|TRBD1|TRBV15|TRBJ2-7
CATSRDPRTGGAYEQYF
TGTGCCACCAGCAGAGATCCGAGGACAGGGGGGGCCTACGAGCAGTACTTC
>18|.|.|TRBV19|TRBJ2-2
CASSIDVMGRANTGELFF
TGTGCCAGTAGTATAGATGTAATGGGCAGGGCGAACACCGGGGAGCTGTTTTTT
>13|.|TRBD1|TRBV4-1|TRBJ1-5
CASSQTGNQPQHF
TGCGCCAGCAGCCAGACAGGGAATCAGCCCCAGCATTTT
>19|few|TRBD1|TRBV2|TRBJ1-1
CASRKGAGTLGALNTEAFF
TGTGCCAGCAGAAAGGGGGCCGGGACACTTGGAGCCTTGAACACTGAAGCTTTCTTT
>15|.|TRBD2|TRBV6-1|TRBJ2-3
CASSARTSVTDTQYF
TGTGCCAGCAGTGCAAGGACTAGCGTCACAGATACGCAGTATTTT
>14|.|.|TRBV7-9|TRBJ1-2
CASSPPGTPDGYTF
TGTGCCAGCAGCCCCCCCGGGACACCTGACGGCTACACCTTC
>13|.|.|TRBV5-4|TRBJ2-5
CASSSSGSETQYF
TGTGCCAGCAGCTCGTCAGGGTCAGAGACCCAGTACTTC
>15|few|TRBD1|TRBV19|TRBJ1-6
CASSRRQGGNSPLHF
TGTGCCAGTAGTCGTCGTCAGGGGGGAAATTCACCCCTCCACTTT
>19|.|.|TRBV7-2|TRBJ2-7
CASSLVGLTPLLPDYEQYF
TGTGCCAGCAGCTTAGTGGGGCTCACCCCACTACTCCCGGACTACGAGCAGTACTTC
>15|once|TRBD2|TRBV7-9|TRBJ2-1
CASSSLAGVFDEQFF
TGTGCCAGCAGCTCTCTAGCGGGGGTTTTCGATGAGCAGTTCTTC
>14|.|.|TRBV11-2|TRBJ1-2
CASSEGVGDYGYTF
TGTGCCAGCAGCGAAGGGGTTGGGGACTATGGCTACACCTTC
>15|.|TRBD1|TRBV15|TRBJ2-7
CATSTGTGYFHEQYF
TGTGCCACCAGCACCGGGACAGGGTATTTCCACGAGCAGTACTTC
>14|.|TRBD1|TRBV6-6|TRBJ1-1
CASSLDRGEPEAFF
TGTGCCAGCAGCCTAGACAGGGGAGAGCCTGAAGCTTTCTTT
>15|.|TRBD1|TRBV5-4|TRBJ2-7
CASSLEGTVSYEQYF
TGTGCCAGCAGCTTGGAAGGGACAGTCTCCTACGAGCAGTACTTC
>13|few|TRBD1|TRBV12-5|TRBJ2-3
CASGDRATDTQYF
TGTGCTAGCGGGGACAGGGCTACAGATACGCAGTATTTT
>17|.|TRBD2|TRBV19|TRBJ2-1
CASRASWTSGDYNEQFF
TGTGCCAGTAGGGCGTCCTGGACTAGCGGGGACTACAATGAGCAGTTCTTC
>16|.|.|TRBV7-9|TRBJ1-1
CASSKQGRGLNTEAFF
TGTGCCAGCAGCAAACAGGGCAGAGGGCTTAACACTGAAGCTTTCTTT
>13|.|.|TRBV10-1|TRBJ2-3
CASSQQPRDTQYF
TGCGCCAGCAGTCAACAGCCCCGGGATACGCAGTATTTT
>14|.|.|TRBV7-9|TRBJ1-6
CASSFEGVDSPLHF
TGTGCCAGCAGCTTCGAAGGGGTAGACTCACCCCTCCACTTT
>13|.|TRBD1|TRBV5-1|TRBJ2-7
CASSLDRDREQYF
TGCGCCAGCAGCTTGGACAGGGACAGGGAGCAGTACTTC
>14|.|.|TRBV11-3|TRBJ2-7
CASSDDSNSYEQYF
TGTGCCAGCAGCGATGACAGTAACTCCTACGAGCAGTACTTC
>17|.|.|TRBV4-1|TRBJ1-1
CASRQSGGLQLGTEAFF
TGCGCCAGCAGGCAGTCCGGGGGACTACAGTTGGGCACTGAAGCTTTCTTT
>15|.|TRBD2|TRBV6-5|TRBJ2-2
CASSYSRGGTGELFF
TGTGCCAGCAGTTACTCGCGGGGGGGCACCGGGGAGCTGTTTTTT
>15|.|TRBD1|TRBV11-2|TRBJ2-7
CASSSNRDRSYEQYF
TGTGCCAGCAGCTCAAACCGGGACAGATCCTACGAGCAGTACTTC
>14|.|TRBD1|TRBV19|TRBJ1-2
CASSPRGRHRSYTF
TGTGCCAGTAGCCCCAGGGGGCGCCATAGAAGCTACACCTTC
>14|.|TRBD1|TRBV19|TRBJ1-1
CASSPGQGAREAFF
TGTGCCAGTAGTCCTGGACAGGGGGCAAGAGAAGCTTTCTTT
>14|.|.|TRBV7-2|TRBJ2-7
CASSFRDSLYEQYF
TGTGCCAGCAGCTTTCGAGATAGCCTTTACGAGCAGTACTTC
>15|.|TRBD2|TRBV25-1|TRBJ2-5
CASRLSSGGGETQYF
TGTGCCAGCAGACTATCTAGCGGGGGCGGGGAGACCCAGTACTTC
>18|.|TRBD1|TRBV7-9|TRBJ2-1
CASSPLTGAGGLYNEQFF
TGTGCCAGCAGCCCCCTCACCGGGGCAGGGGGCTTGTACAATGAGCAGTTCTTC
>13|.|.|TRBV6-4|TRBJ1-2
CASSSGVNYGYTF
TGTGCCAGCAGCTCGGGGGTAAACTATGGCTACACCTTC
>15|.|.|TRBV5-1|TRBJ2-2
CASSLRGAVPGELFF
TGCGCCAGCAGCCTACGGGGGGCAGTCCCCGGGGAGCTGTTTTTT
>17|.|TRBD1|TRBV28|TRBJ1-1
CASSLFGQEGARTEAFF
TGTGCCAGCAGTTTATTTGGTCAGGAGGGGGCACGTACTGAAGCTTTCTTT
>15|.|TRBD2|TRBV6-5|TRBJ2-1
CASSSTSGGANEQFF
TGTGCCAGCAGCTCGACTAGCGGGGGGGCAAATGAGCAGTTCTTC
>15|once|TRBD1|TRBV6-5|TRBJ2-2
CASSGGQASPGELFF
TGTGCCAGCAGCGGTGGACAGGCATCTCCCGGGGAGCTGTTTTTT
>15|.|.|TRBV30|TRBJ1-5
CAWRVRRECNQPQHF
TGTGCCTGGAGGGTTAGAAGGGAGTGCAATCAGCCCCAGCATTTT
>14|few|.|TRBV4-2|TRBJ1-2
CASSQDERGLGYTF
TGTGCCAGCAGCCAAGATGAACGTGGGCTAGGCTACACCTTC
>15|.|TRBD2|TRBV29-1|TRBJ2-3
CSVNGLAGITDTQYF
TGCAGCGTGAACGGACTAGCGGGGATCACAGATACGCAGTATTTT
>14|.|TRBD1|TRBV28|TRBJ2-2
CASQTGANTGELFF
TGTGCCAGTCAGACAGGGGCCAACACCGGGGAGCTGTTTTTT
>13|once|.|TRBV15|TRBJ1-6
CATSTTGNSPLHF
TGTGCCACCAGCACAACAGGGAATTCACCCCTCCACTTT
>14|few|TRBD1|TRBV19|TRBJ1-1
CASSIGQGNTEAFF
TGTGCCAGTAGTATTGGACAGGGGAACACTGAAGCTTTCTTT
>15|.|TRBD2|TRBV7-8|TRBJ2-7
CATTSGGGSSYEQYF
TGTGCCACAACCTCGGGGGGAGGGAGCTCCTACGAGCAGTACTTC
>14|.|TRBD1|TRBV7-6|TRBJ1-1
CASSVPGQGNEAFF
TGTGCCAGCAGCGTACCGGGACAGGGAAATGAAGCTTTCTTT
>13|.|TRBD1|TRBV5-1|TRBJ1-2
CASSSGQVYGYTF
TGCGCCAGCAGCTCGGGACAGGTTTATGGCTACACCTTC
>16|.|.|TRBV5-1|TRBJ1-1
CASSLAGAGERTEAFF
TGCGCCAGCAGCTTGGCGGGGGCGGGGGAGAGGACTGAAGCTTTCTTT
>13|.|.|TRBV7-9|TRBJ2-7
CASSLGRGGEQYF
TGTGCCAGCAGCTTAGGGCGAGGGGGCGAGCAGTACTTC
>18|.|TRBD1|TRBV13|TRBJ1-6
CASSLLTGQGNYNSPLHF
TGTGCCAGCAGCTTGTTAACTGGACAGGGGAACTATAATTCACCCCTCCACTTT
>12|.|.|TRBV2|TRBJ1-5
CASRGPNQPQHF
TGTGCCAGCAGGGGGCCCAATCAGCCCCAGCATTTT
>16|once|.|TRBV15|TRBJ2-7
CATSRAPQGPAVEQYF
TGTGCCACCAGCAGAGCCCCACAGGGACCCGCCGTCGAGCAGTACTTC
>18|.|TRBD2|TRBV16|TRBJ2-1
CASSQSYLSGLGYNEQFF
TGTGCCAGCAGCCAATCTTATTTATCGGGACTAGGATACAATGAGCAGTTCTTC